This T cell receptor beta chain was captured in a study of CXCR3-negative and CXCR3-positive naive CD8 T cells (dated by TCRdb to the late 2010s). Background on the whole study: In total, 130 million or so TRB reads were obtained, which works out to roughly 1.5 +/- 0.3 million reads per library. Diversity and physicochemical repertoire analyses covered some eleven donors pooled from two independent experiments. TRBV-TRBJ cluster analysis included naive subsets from several donors and memory cells from 3 donors. General conclusions and limits of the study: CXCR3 expression partially decreased after cryopreservation, so most assays used freshly isolated PBMCs. Both naive subsets had comparably high repertoire diversity, while memory CD8+ T cells had much lower repertoire diversity. Compared with CXCR3-negative naive cells, CXCR3-positive naive cells had TRB CDR3s with higher hydrophobicity (lower Kidera factor 4), lower energy, and higher strength and volume indices. Within the same donor, TRBV-TRBJ usage looked similar between naive CXCR3-negative and CXCR3-positive cells, but memory cells had distinct patterns. Surface CD5, linked to self-reactivity in mice, was comparable between naive subsets; TCR interaction strength was therefore also inferred from TRB CDR3 physicochemical properties.

As for this clonotype: It lacks a known antigen.

For every CD8+ T cell subset, under 350,000 cells were flow-sorted straight into RLT lysis buffer, and each subset was sorted in triplicate. Naive CD8+ T cells were defined stringently as CD45RO-CCR7+CD27+CD95- to exclude memory contaminants. Using standard density gradient centrifugation, peripheral blood mononuclear cells were isolated from buffy coats. A FACSAria III was used to flow-sort naive CD8+ T cells into CXCR3-negative and CXCR3-positive populations. An RNeasy Mini Kit was used to extract total RNA from the sorted cells. Instrument on record: NextSeq 550. The Human TCR Profiling Kit (MiLaboratory) was used to make UMI-labeled 5' RACE TRB cDNA libraries. cDNA synthesis used the entire amount of extracted RNA, and PCR amplification then used the entire amount of cDNA produced. Libraries were prepared in parallel with an identical number of PCR cycles. Per the original workflow: About 48,000 +/- 9,800 unique UMI-labeled TRB cDNA molecules per library were extracted with MIGEC and MiXCR, with at least two reads per UMI required. An average of 40,000 +/- 10,000 functional in-frame TRB CDR3 nucleotide clonotypes without stop codons was found per library. After downsampling to 5000 UMI-labeled TRB molecules per sample, diversity metrics such as normalized Shannon-Wiener and Chao1 were calculated in VDJtools. For the central five CDR3 residues, VDJtools calculated physicochemical properties weighted by clonotype size, namely interaction energy, strength, volume and Kidera factor 4. Based on TCRdb reprocessing of the reads, there is one entry per CDR3 protein sequence, and DNA is missing. Here the V and J calls rest on TCRdb's processing, not on the authors' analysis. The table for this sample records 65,000 to 95,000 distinct CDR3 sequences. Of the sample, 1.5% to 2% is held by the ten largest clones.

From its cysteine to its phenylalanine, the CDR3 spans 12 amino acids. The DNA is not on file. The CDR1 and CDR2 encoded by the germline V gene (reference sequence) are MNHEY and SMNVEV. Sequencing was performed on naive CXCR3- CD8+ T cells from blood. This specimen's cell subset or site label, interpreted: CD45RO-CCR7+CD27+CD95- naive CD8+ T cells lacking CXCR3 (TNR3-). The TCR comes from a human donor in good health. Some clones in this sample may be carry-over from other donors' samples. The rearranged chain carries TRBV27 and TRBJ1-2. CDR3 region: CASSGANYGYTF.